Listed below are T cell receptor beta chains from one sample, sequenced in a study of CD8 T cells in ankylosing spondylitis. One entry per CDR3 protein results from TCRdb running MiXCR on the 5' RACE reads. The sample comprises around 120,000 distinct CDR3 sequences, around 15% of which are singletons, and 2.5% to 3% rests with the top ten. The specimen was blood, either unsorted or a sorted T cell fraction (not recorded which). These receptors were obtained from a female donor with ankylosing spondylitis or in good health (not recorded which). Each CDR3 is given with its conserved first and last residue. D genes are given only for firm matches. Size is omitted from some rows. Given values are once, few, many or a class for expanded clones.

D	size	V	J	CDR3	DNA
TRBD1	.	TRBV12-3/TRBV12-4	TRBJ1-5	CASSSTTGGGQPQHF	TGTGCCAGCAGTAGTACGACAGGGGGTGGTCAGCCCCAGCATTTT
.	many	TRBV12-3/TRBV12-4	TRBJ2-7	CASSPQGGAVYEQYF	TGTGCCAGCAGTCCGCAAGGCGGGGCCGTCTACGAGCAGTACTTC
TRBD2	.	TRBV7-7	TRBJ2-1	CASSPEREGVGEQFF	TGTGCTAGCAGCCCGGAGCGGGAGGGCGTGGGTGAGCAGTTCTTC
TRBD2	few	TRBV5-1	TRBJ2-1	CASSLELAGGIEQFF	TGCGCCAGCAGCTTGGAATTAGCGGGGGGAATCGAGCAGTTCTTC
.	many	TRBV11-2	TRBJ2-2	CASSLTGTGELFF	TGTGCCAGCAGCTTAACAGGCACCGGGGAGCTGTTTTTT
.	.	TRBV7-6	TRBJ2-2	CASSLEQSTNTGELFF	TGTGCCAGCAGCTTAGAACAGTCCACGAACACCGGGGAGCTGTTTTTT
.	many	TRBV10-3	TRBJ1-2	CAISEDPNYGYTF	TGTGCCATCAGTGAAGACCCCAACTATGGCTACACCTTC
.	few	TRBV20-1	TRBJ2-7	CSARAGTEQYF	TGCAGTGCTAGAGCCGGGACCGAGCAGTACTTC
.	many	TRBV29-1	TRBJ2-7	CSAGDYEQYF	TGCAGCGCTGGGGATTACGAGCAGTACTTC
TRBD1	.	TRBV7-6	TRBJ2-7	CASSTTTGGKGEQYF	TGTGCCAGCAGCACAACGACAGGGGGAAAGGGCGAGCAGTACTTC
.	many	TRBV5-1	TRBJ2-1	CASSLDLAYNEQFF	TGCGCCAGCAGCTTGGATTTAGCCTACAATGAGCAGTTCTTC
.	many	TRBV11-2	TRBJ2-3	CASSFSAPLADTQYF	TGTGCCAGCAGCTTTTCCGCGCCCCTGGCAGATACGCAGTATTTT
.	many	TRBV3-1	TRBJ1-5	CASSQSLGQPQHF	TGTGCCAGCAGCCAAAGCTTGGGGCAGCCCCAGCATTTT
TRBD1	many	TRBV5-1	TRBJ2-7	CASSRTETGAYEQYF	TGCGCCAGCAGCCGAACGGAGACAGGGGCCTACGAGCAGTACTTC
.	few	TRBV20-1	TRBJ2-4	CSAPYRVPAKNIQYF	TGCAGTGCTCCCTACAGGGTCCCAGCCAAAAACATTCAGTACTTC
.	few	TRBV18	TRBJ1-1	CASSPSQAGSTEAFF	TGTGCCAGCTCACCATCACAGGCGGGGAGCACTGAAGCTTTCTTT
.	many	TRBV11-2	TRBJ2-7	CASSLVGGFEQYF	TGTGCCAGCAGCTTAGTAGGGGGTTTCGAGCAGTACTTC
.	.	TRBV18	TRBJ1-6	CASSPGREASPLHF	TGTGCCAGCTCACCAGGAAGGGAAGCATCACCCCTCCACTTT
.	many	TRBV28	TRBJ1-5	CGTWARFQPQHF	TGTGGCACATGGGCGAGGTTTCAGCCCCAGCATTTT
.	.	TRBV12-3/TRBV12-4	TRBJ2-1	CASSLWGRYYNEQFF	TGTGCCAGCAGTTTATGGGGCAGGTACTACAATGAGCAGTTCTTC
TRBD2	.	TRBV15	TRBJ2-1	CATSRSSGRGANEQFF	TGTGCCACCAGCAGATCTAGCGGGAGAGGGGCCAATGAGCAGTTCTTC
.	.	TRBV5-1	TRBJ1-5	CASSFLGGQPQHF	TGCGCCAGCAGCTTTTTAGGCGGTCAGCCCCAGCATTTT
.	many	TRBV29-1	TRBJ2-5	CSVDSAGTLSGDQYF	TGCAGCGTTGACTCGGCGGGTACGCTTAGTGGAGACCAGTACTTC
TRBD2	.	TRBV20-1	TRBJ2-1	CSASQAGGYNEQFF	TGCAGTGCTAGCCAAGCGGGGGGTTACAATGAGCAGTTCTTC
TRBD2	many	TRBV7-9	TRBJ2-3	CASSLTSGRTDTQYF	TGTGCCAGCAGCCTGACTAGCGGTCGCACAGATACGCAGTATTTT
.	many	TRBV28	TRBJ2-5	CASAINQETQYF	TGTGCCAGCGCCATAAATCAAGAGACCCAGTACTTC
TRBD1	.	TRBV7-9	TRBJ1-5	CASSLTGAPHF	TGTGCCAGCAGCCTCACAGGGGCCCCGCATTTT
.	.	TRBV20-1	TRBJ1-2	CSARVGGFGYGYTF	TGCAGTGCTAGAGTAGGAGGGTTCGGCTATGGCTACACCTTC
.	.	TRBV2	TRBJ2-7	CASSKLSYEQYF	TGTGCCAGCAGTAAACTCTCCTACGAGCAGTACTTC